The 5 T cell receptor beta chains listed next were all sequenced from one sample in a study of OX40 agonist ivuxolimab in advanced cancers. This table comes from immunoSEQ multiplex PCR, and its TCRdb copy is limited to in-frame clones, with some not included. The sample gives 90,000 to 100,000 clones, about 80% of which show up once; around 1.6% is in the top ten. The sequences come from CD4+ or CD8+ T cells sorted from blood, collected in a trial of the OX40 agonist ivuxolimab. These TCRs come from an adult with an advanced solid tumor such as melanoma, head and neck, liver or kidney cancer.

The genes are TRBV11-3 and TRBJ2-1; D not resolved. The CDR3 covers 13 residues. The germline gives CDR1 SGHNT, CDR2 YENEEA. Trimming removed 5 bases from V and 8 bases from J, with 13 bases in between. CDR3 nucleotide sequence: TGTGCCAGCAGCCTCGAGGAAGGGCATGAGCAGTTCTTC. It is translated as CASSLEEGHEQFF. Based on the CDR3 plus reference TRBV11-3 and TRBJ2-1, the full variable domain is EAGVVQSPRYKIIEKKQPVAFWCNPISGHNTLYWYLQNLGQGPELLIRYENEEAVDDSQLPKDRFSAERLKGVDSTLKIQPAELGDSAVYLCASSLEEGHEQFFGPGTRLTVL.

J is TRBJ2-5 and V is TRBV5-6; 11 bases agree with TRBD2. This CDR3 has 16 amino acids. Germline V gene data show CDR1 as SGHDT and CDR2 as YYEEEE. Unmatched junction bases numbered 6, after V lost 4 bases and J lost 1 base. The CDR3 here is CASSHLGTSGQETQYF. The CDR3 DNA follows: TGTGCCAGCAGCCACCTGGGGACTAGCGGCCAAGAGACCCAGTACTTC. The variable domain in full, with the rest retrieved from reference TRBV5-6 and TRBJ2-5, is DAGVTQSPTHLIKTRGQQVTLRCSPKSGHDTVSWYQQALGQGPQFIFQYYEEEERQRGNFPDRFSGHQFPNYSSELNVNALLLGDSALYLCASSHLGTSGQETQYFGPGTRLLVL.

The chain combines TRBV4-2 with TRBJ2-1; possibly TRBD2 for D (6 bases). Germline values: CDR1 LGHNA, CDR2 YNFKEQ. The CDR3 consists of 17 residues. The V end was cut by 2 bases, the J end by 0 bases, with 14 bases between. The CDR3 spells CASSQNSGPSSYNEQFF. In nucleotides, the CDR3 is TGTGCCAGCAGCCAAAATAGCGGCCCTAGCTCCTACAATGAGCAGTTCTTC.

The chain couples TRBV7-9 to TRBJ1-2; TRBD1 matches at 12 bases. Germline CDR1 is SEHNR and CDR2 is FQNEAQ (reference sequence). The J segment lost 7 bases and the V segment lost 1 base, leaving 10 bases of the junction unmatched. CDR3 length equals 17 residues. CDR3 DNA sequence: TGTGCCAGCAGCTTAGTAAGGGACAGGGGGCAAAAACCTGGCTACACCTTC. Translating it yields CASSLVRDRGQKPGYTF. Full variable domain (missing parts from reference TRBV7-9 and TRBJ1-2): DTGVSQNPRHKITKRGQNVTFRCDPISEHNRLYWYRQTLGQGPEFLTYFQNEAQLEKSRLLSDRFSAERPKGSFSTLEIQRTEQGDSAMYLCASSLVRDRGQKPGYTFGSGTRLTVV.

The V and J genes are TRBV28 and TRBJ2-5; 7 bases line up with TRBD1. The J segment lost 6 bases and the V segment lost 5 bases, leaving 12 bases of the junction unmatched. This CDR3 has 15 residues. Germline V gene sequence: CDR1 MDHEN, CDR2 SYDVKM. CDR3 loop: CASSPPTTGKKTQYF. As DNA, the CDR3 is TGTGCCAGCAGTCCGCCGACGACAGGGAAAAAGACCCAGTACTTC.